These T cell receptor beta chains were read from a single sample in a study of T cell responses to AZD1222 COVID-19 vaccine. Clones were read by immunoSEQ multiplex PCR, and TCRdb kept only the in-frame ones, dropping some. This table holds approximately 160,000 clones, 90% found once. Here the sequenced sample was peripheral blood, taken on day 0 of AZD1222 vaccination. These receptors were collected from an adult in good health. The CDR3 runs from the conserved cysteine through the conserved F or W. D genes are given only for firm matches.

TRBD1,TRBJ1-2,TRBV5-1,13,TGCGCCAGCAGCCCAGGGACAGGGGATGGCTACACCTTC,CASSPGTGDGYTF
TRBD1,TRBJ1-2,TRBV19,14,TGTGCCAGTAGTCCGGGGGGACAGGTCTATGGCTACACCTTC,CASSPGGQVYGYTF
TRBD2,TRBJ2-1,TRBV4-2,15,TGTGCCAGCAGCCAAGAAGGACTAGTCATTAATGAGCAGTTCTTC,CASSQEGLVINEQFF
-,TRBJ2-5,TRBV27,14,TGTGCCAGCAGTTTAACCGGCTCCGGCCAGACCCAGTACTTC,CASSLTGSGQTQYF
TRBD2,TRBJ2-5,TRBV7-6,17,TGTGCCAGCAGCTTAACGACTAGCGGGGGGGCCCAAGAGACCCAGTACTTC,CASSLTTSGGAQETQYF
-,TRBJ1-2,TRBV10-1,16,TGCGCCAGCCCCCGCGGAGGACGGGGCCCGGCTGGTGGCTACACCTTC,CASPRGGRGPAGGYTF
-,TRBJ2-7,TRBV9,15,TGTGCCAGCAGCGAATCGTTTTCTCGCTCCTACGAGCAGTACTTC,CASSESFSRSYEQYF
TRBD2,TRBJ2-3,TRBV6-5,13,TGTGCCAGCACGCCGGGGGGGGCAGATACGCAGTATTTT,CASTPGGADTQYF
-,TRBJ1-1,TRBV21-1,12,TGTGCCAGCAGCCCGCGAAGGGAGGAAACTTTCTTT,CASSPRREETFF
TRBD1,TRBJ1-2,TRBV5-4,14,TGTGCCAGCAGCCTCAGGACAGGGGAGAATGGCTACACCTTC,CASSLRTGENGYTF
-,TRBJ2-7,TRBV11-2,15,TGTGCCAGCAGCTTAGAAGGGGGTCCGTTCGGCGAGCAGTACTTC,CASSLEGGPFGEQYF
-,TRBJ1-3,TRBV29-1,14,TGCAGCGTCACCGCGACAGGCCGAGGGGACACCATATATTTT,CSVTATGRGDTIYF
TRBD1,TRBJ1-4,TRBV7-9,16,TGTGCCAGCAGCCCTAGACAGGGTCCCACTAATGAAAAACTGTTTTTT,CASSPRQGPTNEKLFF
TRBD1,TRBJ1-6,TRBV7-3,13,TGTGCCAGCAGCCAGGGACAGGGGACACCCCTCCACTTT,CASSQGQGTPLHF
-,TRBJ1-1,TRBV5-1,13,TGCGCCAGCAGCCGGGACGGCGCGATGGAAGCTTTCTTT,CASSRDGAMEAFF
TRBD2,TRBJ2-1,TRBV11-3,15,TGTGCCAGCAGCGGAAGCGGGGGGGCCTACAATGAGCAGTTCTTC,CASSGSGGAYNEQFF
-,TRBJ1-1,TRBV19,13,TGTGCCAGTAGTATGGGAGGGCCCACTGAAGCTTTCTTT,CASSMGGPTEAFF
TRBD1,TRBJ1-2,TRBV19,15,TGTGCCAGTAGTGTCACCGGGACAGGGCTTGATGGCTACACCTTC,CASSVTGTGLDGYTF
-,TRBJ1-2,TRBV29-1,11,TGCAGCGATTGGGGGGGCAATGGCTACACCTTC,CSDWGGNGYTF
-,TRBJ2-1,TRBV14,13,TGTGCCAGCAGTGGCACCACTTACGGGGAGCAGTTCTTC,CASSGTTYGEQFF
TRBD2,TRBJ2-5,TRBV3-1/TRBV3-2,13,TGTGCCACCAGACTAGCGGGGGTGGAGACCCAGTACTTC,CATRLAGVETQYF
-,TRBJ2-1,TRBV5-6,13,TGTGCCAGCAGCAACATGGACGACAATGAGCAGTTCTTC,CASSNMDDNEQFF
-,TRBJ1-5,TRBV5-8,13,TGTGCCAGCAGCTTACGGGGGAGGCAGCCCCAGCATTTT,CASSLRGRQPQHF
-,TRBJ1-3,TRBV14,16,TGTGCCAGCAGCCAAGATGTGGAGATCTCTGGAAACACCATATATTTT,CASSQDVEISGNTIYF
TRBD1,TRBJ1-1,TRBV6-5,14,TGTGCCAGCAGTCAACCGACAGGGAGCCCTGAAGCTTTCTTT,CASSQPTGSPEAFF
TRBD1,TRBJ1-4,TRBV18,15,TGTGCCAGCTCACCATTTCAGGGGGACGGTGAAAAACTGTTTTTT,CASSPFQGDGEKLFF
-,TRBJ1-2,TRBV18,15,TGTGCCAGCTCACCAACCGGCGGTGCTAACTATGGCTACACCTTC,CASSPTGGANYGYTF
-,TRBJ2-2,TRBV30,15,TGTGCCTGGAGAGTCGGGACAACTCGATCAGGGGAGCTGTTTTTT,CAWRVGTTRSGELFF
-,TRBJ2-1,TRBV4-1,21,TGCGCCAGCAGCCGAATAGGGTCGGGTCCGGTGGGAGGGGGCTCCTACAATGAGCAGTTCTTC,CASSRIGSGPVGGGSYNEQFF